A selection of T cell receptor beta chains follows, all from one sample in a study of cytomegalovirus exposure and HLA in healthy donors. Repertoires were generated with immunoSEQ multiplex PCR, while TCRdb's copy carries only in-frame clones and drops some. This table holds some 170,000 clones, approximately 74% found once. Sequenced material: PBMCs. Receptors were obtained from a woman in her twenties or thirties in good health and CMV-seronegative. Both conserved end residues are part of each CDR3. Fields, in order: D gene, V gene, J gene, clone size, CDR3 protein, CDR3 DNA. D genes are given only for firm matches. Part of the rows lack a size; the others show once, few, many or a class for expanded clones.

NA	TRBV28	TRBJ2-5	NA	CASSLQGLTQYF	TGTGCCAGCAGTTTACAGGGATTGACCCAGTACTTC
TRBD1	TRBV9	TRBJ2-3	NA	CASSETGGATDTQYF	TGTGCCAGCAGCGAAACAGGGGGCGCAACAGATACGCAGTATTTT
NA	TRBV19	TRBJ1-3	NA	CASHPRDTYNSGNTIYF	TGTGCCAGCCACCCCCGGGACACCTACAATTCTGGAAACACCATATATTTT
TRBD2	TRBV7-8	TRBJ2-1	once	CASSFPRSGRASRGEQFF	TGTGCCAGCAGCTTCCCCCGCAGCGGGAGGGCGTCTAGGGGTGAGCAGTTCTTC
TRBD2	TRBV2	TRBJ2-5	few	CASRTSGIETQYF	TGTGCCAGCAGGACTAGCGGGATTGAGACCCAGTACTTC
TRBD1	TRBV5-1	TRBJ2-7	NA	CASSLTGVYEQYF	TGCGCCAGCAGCTTGACAGGGGTGTACGAGCAGTACTTC
NA	TRBV29-1	TRBJ2-5	NA	CSAPHGETQYF	TGCAGCGCCCCCCACGGTGAGACCCAGTACTTC
TRBD1	TRBV28	TRBJ1-3	NA	CASSRSGTASGNTIYF	TGTGCCAGCAGCCGATCAGGGACAGCCTCTGGAAACACCATATATTTT
NA	TRBV28	TRBJ1-5	NA	CASTSGEGGQPQHF	TGTGCCAGCACCTCGGGGGAGGGAGGACAGCCCCAGCATTTT
NA	TRBV30	TRBJ2-7	NA	CAWSGVAEQGYEQYF	TGTGCCTGGAGCGGGGTAGCGGAGCAAGGCTACGAGCAGTACTTC
NA	TRBV4-3	TRBJ1-2	NA	CASSQDLQEVYGYTF	TGCGCCAGCAGCCAAGATCTACAGGAAGTCTATGGCTACACCTTC
NA	TRBV11-2	TRBJ2-3	once	CASITGFGALGTDTQYF	TGTGCCAGTATCACTGGTTTCGGAGCCCTAGGCACAGATACGCAGTATTTT
TRBD2	TRBV5-1	TRBJ2-5	NA	CASSLSGEQETQYF	TGCGCCAGCAGCTTGAGCGGGGAACAAGAGACCCAGTACTTC
NA	TRBV5-1	TRBJ2-1	NA	CASSPDSYNEQFF	TGCGCCAGCAGCCCAGACAGTTACAATGAGCAGTTCTTC
TRBD2	TRBV29-1	TRBJ2-1	once	CSVDRAGVVDEQFF	TGCAGCGTTGATCGAGCGGGAGTAGTCGACGAGCAGTTCTTC
TRBD2	TRBV9	TRBJ2-5	few	CASGKGLASQETQYF	TGTGCCAGCGGGAAGGGACTAGCGTCCCAAGAGACCCAGTACTTC
TRBD2	TRBV28	TRBJ2-5	NA	CASSLVLAGGPGETQYF	TGTGCCAGCAGTTTGGTACTAGCGGGAGGGCCGGGAGAGACCCAGTACTTC
NA	TRBV30	TRBJ1-2	NA	CAWSVTRVSYTF	TGTGCCTGGAGTGTAACTAGGGTGAGCTACACCTTC
NA	TRBV5-1	TRBJ2-5	NA	CASRPGTSQETQYF	TGCGCCAGTAGGCCCGGGACTTCTCAAGAGACCCAGTACTTC
TRBD2	TRBV18	TRBJ2-7	NA	CASSPPSGSSYEQYF	TGTGCCAGCTCACCACCTAGCGGGAGCTCCTACGAGCAGTACTTC
NA	TRBV28	TRBJ2-7	NA	CASSGAGPVEQYF	TGTGCCAGCAGTGGGGCAGGCCCGGTCGAGCAGTACTTC
NA	TRBV30	TRBJ1-2	few	CAWTSGKRKVGGNGTRGYTF	TGTGCCTGGACCTCTGGGAAGCGAAAAGTGGGGGGGAACGGGACTCGTGGCTACACCTTC
NA	TRBV19	TRBJ1-6	few	CASSIGRENSPLHF	TGTGCCAGTAGTATAGGTCGGGAGAATTCACCCCTCCACTTT
TRBD1	TRBV5-6	TRBJ1-5	NA	CASTLGQGNQPQHF	TGTGCCAGCACCCTGGGACAGGGAAATCAGCCCCAGCATTTT
TRBD1	TRBV7-6	TRBJ2-1	NA	CASSPRYRGVYEQFF	TGTGCCAGCAGCCCCCGGTACAGGGGGGTCTATGAGCAGTTCTTC
NA	TRBV20-1	TRBJ2-1	NA	CSRDRAGEQFF	TGCAGTCGAGACCGAGCGGGTGAGCAGTTCTTC
NA	TRBV9	TRBJ2-1	NA	CASSVVTGEQFF	TGTGCCAGCAGCGTAGTCACTGGTGAGCAGTTCTTC
NA	TRBV6-1	TRBJ2-3	NA	CASSDYTVLDTDTQYF	TGTGCCAGCAGTGATTATACCGTCCTAGACACAGATACGCAGTATTTT